This T cell receptor beta chain was identified during a study of OX40 agonist ivuxolimab in advanced cancers. Study overall: The study gave patients intravenous ivuxolimab at 0.01 to 10 mg/kg every 2 weeks.

Per germline, CDR1 SGHRS and CDR2 YFSETQ. The CDR3 is 15 amino acids. The V gene lost 0 bases and the J gene lost 5 bases, with 9 bases spanning the gap. Assay: immunoSEQ multiplex PCR; the TCRdb copy retains only in-frame clones and omits some. This table holds roughly 60,000 clones, about 90% found once. The V gene is TRBV5-1, the J gene TRBJ1-6, with TRBD1 as a possible D gene (5 bases). The sample here was CD4+ or CD8+ T cells sorted from blood, taken in a trial of the OX40 agonist ivuxolimab. The TCR sequence derives from an adult with an advanced solid tumor such as melanoma, head and neck, liver or kidney cancer. The CDR3 is CASSLVGRDNSPLHF. In DNA, the CDR3 is TGCGCCAGCAGCTTGGTGGGACGGGATAATTCACCCCTCCACTTT.